These T cell receptor beta chains were read from a single sample in a study of cytomegalovirus exposure and HLA in healthy donors. Assay: immunoSEQ multiplex PCR; the TCRdb copy retains only in-frame clones and omits some. The data hold 100,000 to 150,000 clones, with 80% to 85% observed a single time. The material sequenced was PBMCs. Receptor source: a woman in her forties in good health and CMV-seronegative. The CDR3 runs from the conserved cysteine through the conserved F or W. D genes are given only for firm matches. Clone size is stated in some rows and not others, as once, few, many or a class when expanded.

j_gene	d_gene	abundance	v_gene	CDR3nt	CDR3aa
TRBJ1-1	TRBD1	NA	TRBV6-5	TGTGCCAGCAGTTACTGGTTAGGGACAGGGGGAACTGAAGCTTTCTTT	CASSYWLGTGGTEAFF
TRBJ2-5	TRBD1	NA	TRBV7-9	TGTGCCAGCAGCTTACAGGGGGCTGGGGAGACCCAGTACTTC	CASSLQGAGETQYF
TRBJ1-2	NA	NA	TRBV6-5	TGTGCCAGCAGCTCCGGGCCAGGGGTAAATGGCTACACCTTC	CASSSGPGVNGYTF
TRBJ1-4	TRBD1	once	TRBV25-1	TGTGCCAGCAGTGGACAGGGAACAACTAATGAAAAACTGTTTTTT	CASSGQGTTNEKLFF
TRBJ1-5	TRBD1	few	TRBV2	TGTGCCAGCGGACAGGGGGCGGGTCAGCCCCAGCATTTT	CASGQGAGQPQHF
TRBJ2-2	TRBD1	once	TRBV9	TGTGCCAGCAGCGTCCAACCGACAGGGCGGAACACCGGGGAGCTGTTTTTT	CASSVQPTGRNTGELFF
TRBJ2-7	TRBD1	NA	TRBV2	TGTGCCAGTATGATCGGGACAGGGGGCTCCTACGAGCAGTACTTC	CASMIGTGGSYEQYF
TRBJ2-3	TRBD2	NA	TRBV5-6	TGTGCCAGCAGAGAATGGGGAGGGGGCACAGATACGCAGTATTTT	CASREWGGGTDTQYF
TRBJ2-1	TRBD1	NA	TRBV9	TGTGCCAGCAGCGTATGGGACAGGGCCCGCCACGAGCAGTTCTTC	CASSVWDRARHEQFF
TRBJ2-5	NA	NA	TRBV19	TGTGCCAGTAGTCCCCTTGTTGCTGGGGCGAAAGAGACCCAGTACTTC	CASSPLVAGAKETQYF
TRBJ2-7	NA	NA	TRBV27	TGTGCCAGCAGGCCCTCTAGAAGCTCCTACGAGCAGTACTTC	CASRPSRSSYEQYF
TRBJ1-5	NA	few	TRBV6-1	TGTGCCAGCAGTGTAGAGCAGGGCCATCAGCCCCAGCATTTT	CASSVEQGHQPQHF
TRBJ2-7	TRBD2	once	TRBV6-5	TGTGCCAGCAGAACGGGGGGCTACGAGCAGTACTTC	CASRTGGYEQYF
TRBJ2-3	NA	NA	TRBV7-9	TGTGCCAGCAGCTTATCCTTTGTATCTAGCACAGATACGCAGTATTTT	CASSLSFVSSTDTQYF
TRBJ2-5	NA	NA	TRBV30	TGTGCCTGGGGACTCCGGGAGACCCAGTACTTC	CAWGLRETQYF
TRBJ1-2	TRBD1	NA	TRBV28	TGTGCCAGCAGTTCCCAAGGGACAGGGGGTGGCTACACCTTC	CASSSQGTGGGYTF
TRBJ1-3	NA	NA	TRBV7-9	TGTGCCAGCAGCTTAGGAGTCTCTGGAAACACCATATATTTT	CASSLGVSGNTIYF
TRBJ2-1	TRBD2	NA	TRBV7-6	TGTGCCAGCAGCTTTGGCGGGAGAGGGGTTGAGCAGTTCTTC	CASSFGGRGVEQFF
TRBJ2-6	NA	NA	TRBV28	TGTGCCAGCAGCCTATCTGGGGCCAACGTCCTGACTTTC	CASSLSGANVLTF
TRBJ1-5	NA	NA	TRBV7-9	TGTGCCAGCAGCTTAGAGGGAGGGTTGGATCAGCCCCAGCATTTT	CASSLEGGLDQPQHF
TRBJ1-5	TRBD1	NA	TRBV15	TGTGCCACCAGCACGGGACAGAATAGCAATCAGCCCCAGCATTTT	CATSTGQNSNQPQHF
TRBJ2-7	NA	NA	TRBV5-1	TGCGCCAGCAGCTTGGAAGGGGTTGGCATCCACGAGCAGTACTTC	CASSLEGVGIHEQYF
TRBJ1-2	TRBD1	NA	TRBV27	TGTGCCAGCAGTTTCCAGGGGGCATCACTCTATGGCTACACCTTC	CASSFQGASLYGYTF
TRBJ2-4	TRBD2	once	TRBV7-2	TGTGCCAGCAGCTTGACCCAGAGTGGCGGGAGCTTTCAGTACTTC	CASSLTQSGGSFQYF
TRBJ1-1	TRBD1	NA	TRBV4-3	TGCGCCAGCAGCCAGGATGGAGGGACAGGGGGAAGAACTGAAGCTTTCTTT	CASSQDGGTGGRTEAFF
TRBJ2-2	TRBD2	NA	TRBV19	TGTGCCGGACGACGGGGGGGGAACACCGGGGAGCTGTTTTTT	CAGRRGGNTGELFF
TRBJ2-7	TRBD2	NA	TRBV27	TGTGCCAGCAGTTTATCACTAGCGGGGGACTTCTACGAGCAGTACTTC	CASSLSLAGDFYEQYF
TRBJ1-2	NA	NA	TRBV7-9	TGTGCCAGCGCCAAAGTTGATACAGGCGATGGCTACACCTTC	CASAKVDTGDGYTF
TRBJ1-2	NA	NA	TRBV7-9	TGTGCCAGCAGCTCCCATTTAGTAGACACGAACTATGGCTACACCTTC	CASSSHLVDTNYGYTF
TRBJ1-1	NA	NA	TRBV11-2	TGTGCCAGCACCGGGGGGTCCTGGGACACTGAAGCTTTCTTT	CASTGGSWDTEAFF
TRBJ2-1	TRBD1	NA	TRBV9	TGTGCCAGCAGCGTTGCATCAGGGGGTGAGCAGTTCTTC	CASSVASGGEQFF
TRBJ1-6	NA	NA	TRBV30	TGTGCCTACCACGGGGAAAATTCACCCCTCCACTTT	CAYHGENSPLHF
TRBJ2-1	NA	NA	TRBV28	TGTGCCAGCAGTTTATCGTTGCAGCGGTACAATGAGCAGTTCTTC	CASSLSLQRYNEQFF
TRBJ2-1	TRBD1	once	TRBV2	TGTGCCAGCAGTGAGACAGGGGATTCCTACAATGAGCAGTTCTTC	CASSETGDSYNEQFF
TRBJ1-1	NA	NA	TRBV30	TGTGCCTGGAGGCGGGGGGGGAGCATGAACACTGAAGCTTTCTTT	CAWRRGGSMNTEAFF
TRBJ1-2	TRBD1	NA	TRBV23-1	TGCGCCAGCAGTCAGCGTCGGACAGGCCTTAACTATGGCTACACCTTC	CASSQRRTGLNYGYTF
TRBJ2-1	NA	NA	TRBV5-4	TGTGCCAGCAGCTTGGGGACTTCTAACAATGAGCAGTTCTTC	CASSLGTSNNEQFF
TRBJ2-1	NA	NA	TRBV5-1	TGCGCCAGCAGCCAAGGACTGGCCTCGGGGAATGAGCAGTTCTTC	CASSQGLASGNEQFF
TRBJ1-2	NA	few	TRBV2	TGTGCCAGCAGTGGAGGAACTAACTATGGCTACACCTTC	CASSGGTNYGYTF
TRBJ1-2	NA	NA	TRBV6-6	TGTGCCAGCAGTTACGGTCAGTTCTATGGCTACACCTTC	CASSYGQFYGYTF
TRBJ2-5	NA	NA	TRBV2	TGTGCCAGCAGTAGGCCGGAGGGACCTGTACAGTACCAAGAGACCCAGTACTTC	CASSRPEGPVQYQETQYF
TRBJ2-1	NA	NA	TRBV7-3	TGTGCCAGCAGCGCAAGGCGGGCTAGCGAGGGCAATGAGCAGTTCTTC	CASSARRASEGNEQFF
TRBJ1-1	NA	NA	TRBV7-9	TGTGCCAGCAGCTTAGCGCAGGCGTTTGAAGCTTTCTTT	CASSLAQAFEAFF
TRBJ2-3	NA	once	TRBV27	TGTGCCAGCAGACTTTGGCCAGACTCAGATACGCAGTATTTT	CASRLWPDSDTQYF
TRBJ2-1	NA	once	TRBV19	TGTGCCAGTAGTACGACAGCATACAATGAGCAGTTCTTC	CASSTTAYNEQFF
TRBJ2-1	TRBD2	NA	TRBV14	TGTGCCAGCAGCCAAGTCAAGACTAGCACAGGAAACAATGAGCAGTTCTTC	CASSQVKTSTGNNEQFF
TRBJ2-5	TRBD2	NA	TRBV9	TGTGCCAGCAGCGCCTATGCCGGGGGGGCCGGGGAGACCCAGTACTTC	CASSAYAGGAGETQYF
TRBJ1-2	NA	NA	TRBV6-1	TGTGCCAGCAGTGATCTCCTCCGGGGCTACACCTTC	CASSDLLRGYTF
TRBJ1-3	NA	NA	TRBV7-9	TGTGCCAGCAGCTCGGACAGAATCTCTGGAAACACCATATATTTT	CASSSDRISGNTIYF
TRBJ2-7	NA	NA	TRBV19	TGTGCCAGTAGTATACCCCCCAGGGGTGAGCAGTACTTC	CASSIPPRGEQYF